This T cell receptor beta chain was profiled in a study of identical twins. The V and J ends lost 3 bases and 2 bases respectively, with 10 bases between them. This CDR3 comprises 14 residues. In germline, CDR1 is MDHEN, CDR2 SYDVKM. The table lists this clonotype with a few counts. Template switching, a step in the protocol, added a universal primer site, and cDNA carried unique molecular identifiers. TCRdb analysed the 5' RACE reads with MiXCR anew, one entry per CDR3 protein. The data contain a few hundred thousand distinct CDR3 sequences, about 18% of them singletons. The chain carries TRBV28 and TRBJ1-2; perhaps TRBD1 as D (5 bases). This TCR was recovered from a man aged 50 to 60 in good health. Sequencing input: naive T cells sorted from blood. The CDR3 DNA reads as TGTGCCAGCAGTTTCGGGGGTCAGAACTATGGCTACACCTTC. This codes for CASSFGGQNYGYTF.